This T cell receptor beta chain was sequenced for a study of PD-1 blockade in mismatch repair-deficient tumors. Assay used: immunoSEQ multiplex PCR; TCRdb lists only in-frame clones, some missing. The sample shows roughly 45,000 clones, under 85% of them seen only once. Points from the study as a whole: After pembrolizumab, tumor-resident clones rose rapidly, then generally contracted before radiologic responses.

Turning to this clone: Its antigen remains unknown.

TCRs were sequenced from three patients responding to pembrolizumab. This CDR3 has 15 residues. Germline V gene lookup returns CDR1 MGHRA and CDR2 YSYEKL. V was shortened by 1 base and J by 1 base, with 10 bases between the two germline ends. The sample was PBMCs, taken before pembrolizumab treatment. The chain is built from TRBV4-1 and TRBJ1-1; no firm D call. The sequence was obtained from an adult with mismatch repair-deficient cancer. CDR3 residues: CASSQGANPNTEAFF. CDR3 coding DNA: TGCGCCAGCAGCCAAGGGGCCAACCCGAACACTGAAGCTTTCTTT.